This T cell receptor (beta chain) originates from a study of T cell responses to AZD1222 COVID-19 vaccine. On this clone: Its antigen is currently unknown.

Study-wide points: There were repertoire samples only from the period after the peak T cell response. Most donors were white British and more were female, and clonal diversity was possibly underestimated. Mapped onto spike, vaccine-associated CD4 TCRs spanned it and were dominant at 160-218 and 743-854.

CDR3 length: 14 amino acids. Germline trimming cut 3 bases from V and 6 bases from J; bases unmatched to any gene: 6. Germline CDR1 KGHSH, CDR2 LQKENI. Using immunoSEQ multiplex PCR, the repertoire was profiled, and TCRdb retains in-frame clones only, with some absent. The sample holds fewer than 120,000 clones, 88% seen once. This sequence was found in an adult in good health. The chain carries TRBV18 and TRBJ2-7; 9 bases align to TRBD1. The sample in question was peripheral blood, obtained on day 0 of AZD1222 vaccination. CDR3 protein: CASSPVRQGGEQYF. Written as DNA, the CDR3 is TGTGCCAGCTCACCGGTGAGACAGGGGGGCGAGCAGTACTTC.